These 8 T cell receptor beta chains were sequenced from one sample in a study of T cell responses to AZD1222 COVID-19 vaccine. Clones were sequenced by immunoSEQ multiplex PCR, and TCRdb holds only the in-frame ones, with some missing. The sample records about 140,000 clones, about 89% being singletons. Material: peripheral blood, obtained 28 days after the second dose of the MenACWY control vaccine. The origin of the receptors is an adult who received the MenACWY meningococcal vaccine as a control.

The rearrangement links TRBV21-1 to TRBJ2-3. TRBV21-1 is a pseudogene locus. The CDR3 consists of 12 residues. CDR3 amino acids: CASSKWTDTQYF. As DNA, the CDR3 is TGTGCCAGCAGCAAATGGACAGATACGCAGTATTTT.

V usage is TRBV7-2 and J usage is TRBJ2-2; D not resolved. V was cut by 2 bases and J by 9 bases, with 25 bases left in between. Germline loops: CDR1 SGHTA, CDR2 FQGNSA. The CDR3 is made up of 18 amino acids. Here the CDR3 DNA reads TGTGCCAGCAGCTTAATTGTCTGGGGTAGCCTATGGGTCCGGGAGCTGTTTTTT. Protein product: CASSLIVWGSLWVRELFF.

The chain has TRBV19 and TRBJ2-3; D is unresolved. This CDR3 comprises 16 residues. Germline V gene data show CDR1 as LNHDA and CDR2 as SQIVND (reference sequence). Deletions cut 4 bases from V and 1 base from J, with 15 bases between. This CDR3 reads CASSNDKIGGTDTQYF. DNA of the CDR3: TGTGCCAGTAGTAACGACAAGATTGGGGGCACAGATACGCAGTATTTT.

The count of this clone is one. The CDR3 region is CASSTRRTTNYGYTF. The CDR3 DNA reads as TGTGCCAGTAGTACCCGACGAACCACTAACTATGGCTACACCTTC. V gene TRBV19 combines with J gene TRBJ1-2; D unclear. Germline CDR1 and CDR2: LNHDA and SQIVND (reference sequence). The CDR3 runs 15 residues. V lost 4 bases and J lost 0, with 12 bases in between.

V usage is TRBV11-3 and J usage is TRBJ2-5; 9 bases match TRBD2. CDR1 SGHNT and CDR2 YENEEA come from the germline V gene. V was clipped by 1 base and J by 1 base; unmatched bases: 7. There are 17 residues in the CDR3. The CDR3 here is CASSLGGASGTQETQYF. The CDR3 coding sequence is TGTGCCAGCAGCTTAGGTGGGGCTAGCGGGACCCAAGAGACCCAGTACTTC. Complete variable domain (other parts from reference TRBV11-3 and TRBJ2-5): EAGVVQSPRYKIIEKKQPVAFWCNPISGHNTLYWYLQNLGQGPELLIRYENEEAVDDSQLPKDRFSAERLKGVDSTLKIQPAELGDSAVYLCASSLGGASGTQETQYFGPGTRLLVL.

The CDR3 region is CASSLALSGGAADTQYF. The CDR3 DNA follows: TGTGCCAGCAGCTTAGCTTTAAGCGGGGGGGCCGCAGATACGCAGTATTTT. The genes are TRBV7-9 and TRBJ2-3, with 10 bases identical to TRBD2. Germline assignment: CDR1 SEHNR and CDR2 FQNEAQ (reference sequence). CDR3 length: 17 residues. V lost 0 bases and J lost 4; bases outside the gene matches: 7.

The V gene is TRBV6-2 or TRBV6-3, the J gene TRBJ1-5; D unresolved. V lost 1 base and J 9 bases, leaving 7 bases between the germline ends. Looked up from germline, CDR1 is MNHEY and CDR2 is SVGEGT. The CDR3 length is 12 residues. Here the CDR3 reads CASSYWAGPQHF. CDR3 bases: TGTGCCAGCAGTTACTGGGCCGGGCCCCAGCATTTT.

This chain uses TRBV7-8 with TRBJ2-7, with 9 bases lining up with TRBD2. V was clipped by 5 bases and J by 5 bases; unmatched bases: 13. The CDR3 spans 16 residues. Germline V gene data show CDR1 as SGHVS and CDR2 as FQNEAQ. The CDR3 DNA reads TGTGCCAGCAGCCCCCCGGGACTAGCCAAACCCAACGAGCAGTACTTC. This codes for CASSPPGLAKPNEQYF.